This T cell receptor beta chain derives from a study of T cell responses to AZD1222 COVID-19 vaccine. TCRdb's copy holds only in-frame clones and misses some; the assay was immunoSEQ multiplex PCR. The table includes about 100,000 clones, nearly 90% detected once. V lost 4 bases and J lost 9; bases outside the gene matches: 10. Germline CDR1 reads SGHRS; CDR2 reads YFSETQ. The CDR3 length is 15 residues. Overall study results and limits: After the peak T cell response, and only then, were repertoires sampled.

Worth noting for this clone: What it binds is not known.

The rearrangement joins TRBV5-1 to TRBJ1-6; 7 nucleotides match TRBD1. The receptor was derived from an adult who received the AZD1222 COVID-19 vaccine. Source: peripheral blood, taken 28 days after the second AZD1222 dose. CDR3 protein: CASSHDRDVGSPLHF. CDR3 in DNA: TGCGCCAGCAGCCACGACAGGGACGTAGGTTCACCCCTCCACTTT.